Presented here are 2 T cell receptor beta chains from one specimen sequenced in a study of blood T cell repertoires in COVID-19. Profiling relied on immunoSEQ multiplex PCR, and the TCRdb table lists in-frame clones only, not all of them. Here the sample spans 140,000 to 150,000 clones, over 70% being singletons. The sample comprised peripheral blood. The receptors were gathered from an older man who had recovered from COVID-19.

The chain joins TRBV25-1 to TRBJ2-1, with 14 positions matching TRBD2. Trimming took 5 bases from V and 10 from J; bases not matched to a gene: 7. The CDR3 spans 15 residues. Germline V CDR1 and CDR2: MGHDK, SYGVNS. The DNA of the CDR3 is TGTGCCAGCAGTCCCGAGGGACTAGCGGGAGACGAGCAGTTCTTC. Protein sequence: CASSPEGLAGDEQFF. Variable domain in full (rest from reference TRBV25-1 and TRBJ2-1): EADIYQTPRYLVIGTGKKITLECSQTMGHDKMYWYQQDPGMELHLIHYSYGVNSTEKGDLSSESTVSRIRTEHFPLTLESARPSHTSQYLCASSPEGLAGDEQFFGPGTRLTVL.

V usage is TRBV12-3 or TRBV12-4 and J usage is TRBJ1-2, with a weak D call TRBD1 (5 bases). V lost 10 bases and J 4 bases, leaving 16 bases between the germline ends. This CDR3 comprises 13 residues. The CDR3 loop is CATTYGHSYGYTF. CDR3 coding DNA: TGTGCCACCACTTATGGACACAGCTATGGCTACACCTTC.